This is a list of T cell receptor beta chains from one sample in a study of early T cells in non-severe SARS-CoV-2 infection. TCRdb called the 5' RACE reads again in MiXCR, with one record for every CDR3 protein. The sample records approximately 30,000 distinct CDR3 sequences, about 4.7% being singletons. Sequenced: whole blood. The receptors originated from an adult who was a healthcare worker with PCR-confirmed SARS-CoV-2 infection or an uninfected control (not recorded which). CDR3s leave out the opening cysteine and the closing phenylalanine or tryptophan.

V: TRBV11-2; J: TRBJ1-1; CDR3: ASSYTRQGAEAF
V: TRBV6-2/TRBV6-3; J: TRBJ2-1; CDR3: ASSWKGLSYNEQF
V: TRBV20-1; J: TRBJ2-5; CDR3: SARGTGAQETQY
V: TRBV7-6; J: TRBJ2-7; CDR3: ASSLGIGYEQY
V: TRBV15; J: TRBJ2-1; CDR3: ATSNRAGYNEQF
V: TRBV10-3; J: TRBJ2-7; CDR3: AISQDSYEQY
V: TRBV2; J: TRBJ2-3; CDR3: ASRVAGGSRTQY
V: TRBV2; J: TRBJ2-2; CDR3: ASRGTHANTGELF
V: TRBV20-1; J: TRBJ2-7; CDR3: SARDQRVEQY
V: TRBV5-1; J: TRBJ2-1; CDR3: ASSSTWTGENEQF
V: TRBV20-1; J: TRBJ1-1; CDR3: SARDPVNTEAF
V: TRBV7-2; J: TRBJ2-2; CDR3: ASSQLGVNTGELF
V: TRBV6-5; J: TRBJ2-7; CDR3: ASSVGQSSYEQY
V: TRBV30; J: TRBJ1-5; CDR3: AWSQGDYQPQH
V: TRBV7-9; J: TRBJ1-3; CDR3: ASSFRDRGTGNTIY
V: TRBV20-1; J: TRBJ1-6; CDR3: SARDQEFSRSYNSPLH
V: TRBV7-8; J: TRBJ2-1; CDR3: ASSLGASGNNEQF
V: TRBV20-1; J: TRBJ1-4; CDR3: SALVTRSGEKLF
V: TRBV27; J: TRBJ1-2; CDR3: ASSLSRTGERGYT
V: TRBV5-1; J: TRBJ2-3; CDR3: ASSPTSGGAIDTQY
V: TRBV7-9; J: TRBJ1-2; CDR3: ASSSPKGQNYGYT
V: TRBV19; J: TRBJ1-2; CDR3: ASTIGRGYGYT
V: TRBV7-6; J: TRBJ2-5; CDR3: ASSPDSLETQY
V: TRBV11-2; J: TRBJ2-7; CDR3: ASSLVADGSYEQY
V: TRBV15; J: TRBJ1-1; CDR3: ATSRDTGATEAF
V: TRBV9; J: TRBJ1-5; CDR3: ASSNRQPHQPQH
V: TRBV12-3/TRBV12-4; J: TRBJ2-5; CDR3: ASSLSAPQETQY
V: TRBV13; J: TRBJ1-6; CDR3: ASSSGTGSPLH
V: TRBV6-1; J: TRBJ1-3; CDR3: ASTHGDSGNTIY
V: TRBV7-9; J: TRBJ2-5; CDR3: ASSLLVQETQY
V: TRBV28; J: TRBJ2-3; CDR3: ASSSPGEGRTDTQY
V: TRBV2; J: TRBJ2-5; CDR3: ASSERASRETQY
V: TRBV7-2; J: TRBJ2-7; CDR3: ASSLPRGEQY
V: TRBV20-1; J: TRBJ1-6; CDR3: SALLDGSYNSPLH
V: TRBV6-5; J: TRBJ1-5; CDR3: ASRTTGGNQPQH
V: TRBV19; J: TRBJ2-1; CDR3: ASRLTGVGNEQF
V: TRBV6-2/TRBV6-3; J: TRBJ2-1; CDR3: ASSPTAIYEQF
V: TRBV9; J: TRBJ1-6; CDR3: ASSGDLTPPLH
V: TRBV11-2; J: TRBJ2-3; CDR3: ASSFQNTDTQY
V: TRBV27; J: TRBJ2-3; CDR3: ASSSYRSDTQY
V: TRBV9; J: TRBJ1-6; CDR3: ASSVSRYPEESPLH
V: TRBV7-2; J: TRBJ2-5; CDR3: ASSFPGETQY
V: TRBV4-1; J: TRBJ1-5; CDR3: ASSQGDRGGGQPQH
V: TRBV7-6; J: TRBJ1-1; CDR3: ASSPLLGDENTEAF
V: TRBV4-1; J: TRBJ2-7; CDR3: ASSQGFRQGAYEQY
V: TRBV30; J: TRBJ1-2; CDR3: AWGAGTDNYGYT
V: TRBV24-1; J: TRBJ1-2; CDR3: ATSDFHYGQTRNYGYT
V: TRBV9; J: TRBJ2-2; CDR3: ASSVVSGNTGELF
V: TRBV4-3; J: TRBJ2-2; CDR3: ASSRGLAGGQGTGELF
V: TRBV28; J: TRBJ2-3; CDR3: ASSQSTGLTDTQY
V: TRBV20-1; J: TRBJ1-2; CDR3: SAPRQGGGYGYT